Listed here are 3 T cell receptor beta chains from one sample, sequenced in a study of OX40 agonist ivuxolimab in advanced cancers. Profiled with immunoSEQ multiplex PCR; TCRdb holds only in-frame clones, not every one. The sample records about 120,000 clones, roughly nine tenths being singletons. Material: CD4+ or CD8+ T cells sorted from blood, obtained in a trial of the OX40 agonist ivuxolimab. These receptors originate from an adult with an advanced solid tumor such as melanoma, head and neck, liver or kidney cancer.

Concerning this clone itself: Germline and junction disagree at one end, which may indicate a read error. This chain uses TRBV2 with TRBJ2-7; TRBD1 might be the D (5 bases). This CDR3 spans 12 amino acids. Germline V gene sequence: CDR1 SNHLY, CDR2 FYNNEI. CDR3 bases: TGTGCCAGCATCTCGTGGGGCTTCGAGCGGTACTTC. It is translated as CASISWGFERYF.

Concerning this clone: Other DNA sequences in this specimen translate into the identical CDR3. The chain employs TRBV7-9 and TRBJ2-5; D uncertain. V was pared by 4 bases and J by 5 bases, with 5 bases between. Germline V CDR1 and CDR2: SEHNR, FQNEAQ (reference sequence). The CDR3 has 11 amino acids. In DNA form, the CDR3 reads TGTGCCAGCAGCTCAAGGGAGACCCAGTACTTC. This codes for CASSSRETQYF.

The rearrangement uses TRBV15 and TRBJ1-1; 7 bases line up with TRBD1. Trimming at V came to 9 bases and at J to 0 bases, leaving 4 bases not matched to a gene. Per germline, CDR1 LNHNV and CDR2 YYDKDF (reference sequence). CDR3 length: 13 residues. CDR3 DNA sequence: TGTGCCACTTGTGACAGGGTGAACACTGAAGCTTTCTTT. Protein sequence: CATCDRVNTEAFF.